This TCR beta chain appears in the sequencing data of a study of T cell repertoires in cytomegalovirus infection. Study background: Public TCR beta signatures provided an indication of both CMV infection and a matching HLA type.

Study outcomes and limitations: Summed frequency of public TCR beta families distinguished CMV carriers with the relevant HLA. HLA-C-restricted CMV-specific TCR beta clonotypes prevailed in the ex vivo response.

There are many counts of this clonotype. Its antigen remains unidentified. Per the germline V gene, CDR1 is SGHRS and CDR2 is YFSETQ. CDR3 size: 15 residues. V was clipped by 0 bases and J by 1 base, with 8 bases between them. TCRdb reanalysed the reads using MiXCR and keeps one entry per CDR3 protein. The sample lists just under 300,000 distinct CDR3 sequences; around 9.1% were seen once. The sequenced sample consisted of PBMCs. V usage is TRBV5-1 and J usage is TRBJ1-5; maybe TRBD1 (5 bases). The clonotype comes from a human donor in good health (CMV status not recorded). Some clones in this sample may be carry-over from other donors' samples. This chain's CDR3 is CASSLAGVSNQPQHF. The CDR3 region has the DNA TGCGCCAGCAGCTTGGCGGGGGTGAGCAATCAGCCCCAGCATTTT.